These 24 T cell receptor beta chains came from one sample sequenced in a study of blood T cells in healthy people across ages. With a J-beta primer mix and a sample-barcoded 5' primer, a second PCR ran 7 to 11 cycles. Using its own MiXCR run on the 5' RACE reads, TCRdb lists one record per CDR3 protein. The sample holds roughly 2 million distinct CDR3 sequences, around half seen once. Sequenced sample: blood. These receptors all stem from a woman between 35 and 50 years old in good health.

The V and J genes are TRBV12-3 or TRBV12-4 and TRBJ2-3; 10 nucleotides align to TRBD1. This CDR3 is 14 amino acids long. Germline trimming cut 6 bases from V and 7 bases from J; bases unmatched to any gene: 7. The CDR3 loop is CASRETGGVNTQYF. CDR3 coding DNA: TGTGCCAGCAGAGAGACAGGGGGCGTGAATACGCAGTATTTT.

This chain connects TRBV27 to TRBJ2-5, with TRBD1 identical over 7 bases. Germline V lookup: CDR1 MNHEY, CDR2 SMNVEV (reference sequence). Trimming removed 6 bases from V and 2 bases from J; junction bases left unmatched: 6. The length of the CDR3 is 14 residues. Here the CDR3 DNA reads TGTGCCAGCAGGGACAGGACATTTCAAGAGACCCAGTACTTC. Translating gives CASRDRTFQETQYF.

The gene calls are TRBV11-2 and TRBJ2-1; the D gene is possibly TRBD1 (6 bases). Germline CDR1 is SGHAT and CDR2 is FQNNGV. The CDR3 has 16 amino acids. Trimming cost V 5 bases and J 0 bases, with 14 bases left between them. The CDR3 DNA sequence: TGTGCCAGCAGCCGGAGTCAGGGGAGCTCCTACAATGAGCAGTTCTTC. Residues: CASSRSQGSSYNEQFF.

Only a few counts were recorded for this clonotype. V and J are TRBV11-2 and TRBJ2-1; D tentatively fits TRBD1 or TRBD2 (5 bases each). The germline V and J ends were trimmed by 5 bases and 5 bases, with 10 bases remaining between them. The CDR3 covers 13 residues. The germline gives CDR1 SGHAT, CDR2 FQNNGV. The CDR3 DNA follows: TGTGCCAGCAGCGTAGGGACCCACAATGAGCAGTTCTTC. It is translated as CASSVGTHNEQFF.

There are many counts of this clonotype. One end of the junction varies from germline; a read error may be responsible. The rearrangement joins TRBV5-1 to TRBJ2-5; a possible D gene is TRBD2 (7 bases). Germline CDR1 reads SGHRS; CDR2 reads YFSETQ. The CDR3 is 13 amino acids. The CDR3 bases are TGTGCCAGCAGCAGCGGCGGGGGCGAGACCCAGTACTTC. This codes for CASSSGGGETQYF.

The chain carries TRBV4-1 and TRBJ2-7; TRBD1 or TRBD2 may be the D gene (5 bases each). CDR3 length: 16 residues. The V and J ends lost 0 bases and 3 bases respectively, with 15 bases between them. The germline gives CDR1 MGHRA, CDR2 YSYEKL. The CDR3 DNA reads as TGCGCCAGCAGCCAAGAGGGGACCCTTTCGGTCTACGAGCAGTACTTC. Translation: CASSQEGTLSVYEQYF.

As regards this clonotype: One end of the junction does not line up with germline, which may come from a read error. The gene calls are TRBV5-1 and TRBJ2-3, with 7 bases identical to TRBD1. Germline CDR1 is SGHRS and CDR2 is YFSETQ. The CDR3 runs to 16 residues. This CDR3 is CASCRQGTRCTDTQYF. CDR3 in DNA: TGCGCCAGCTGCCGACAGGGAACTAGGTGCACAGACACGCAGTATTTT.

The chain uses TRBV4-2 and TRBJ2-1; 8 bases fit TRBD2. This CDR3 has 17 residues. V lost 1 base to trimming and J lost 2 bases; unmatched junction nucleotides: 7. CDR1 is LGHNA, CDR2 YNFKEQ, per germline. The DNA of the CDR3 is TGTGCCAGCAGCCAAGCGGGGGGAGCGGGGGCCTACAATGAGCAGTTCTTC. Its protein product is CASSQAGGAGAYNEQFF.

The chain is built from TRBV2 and TRBJ2-2; D tentatively fits TRBD1 or TRBD2 (5 bases each). The CDR3 spans 14 residues. V was cut by 6 bases and J by 5 bases, with 13 bases left in between. Germline assignment: CDR1 SNHLY and CDR2 FYNNEI. In DNA, the CDR3 is TGTGCCAGCAGACGGGACGGTGAGACCGGGGAGCTGTTTTTT. It yields the protein CASRRDGETGELFF.

To note about this clonotype: Its ends do not fully match the called genes, so a read error is possible. The V gene is TRBV27, the J gene TRBJ2-7, with TRBD1 matching over 7 bases. CDR1 and CDR2 (germline): MNHEY, SMNVEV (reference sequence). The CDR3 has 12 residues. The CDR3 region is CTSSFLRGEQYF. CDR3 DNA: TGTACCAGCAGTTTTCTCAGGGGGGAGCAGTACTTC.

The rearrangement uses TRBV28 and TRBJ2-6; 9 bases are shared with TRBD1. The CDR3 runs to 19 residues. The V segment lost 5 bases and the J segment 2 bases; nucleotides outside the gene matches: 13. Germline CDR1 and CDR2: MDHEN and SYDVKM. CDR3 amino acids: CASSPPPGQGSPGANVLTF. The CDR3 DNA reads as TGTGCCAGCAGTCCCCCTCCGGGACAGGGATCTCCTGGGGCCAACGTCCTGACTTTC.

This clonotype was counted ten times or more. The CDR3 region is CASGGLMASPSTDTQYF. Written as DNA, the CDR3 is TGTGCCAGCGGGGGCCTTATGGCCTCTCCTAGCACAGATACGCAGTATTTT. The rearrangement uses TRBV2 and TRBJ2-3; the D gene is possibly TRBD1 (6 bases). The CDR3 is 17 amino acids. The germline CDR1 and CDR2 sequences are SNHLY and FYNNEI. The ends were cut back, 8 bases at V and 0 bases at J, with 21 bases in the middle.

Turning to this clonotype: The junction shows a germline mismatch at one end, possibly a read error. This sequence joins TRBV4-3 and TRBJ2-1; D is perhaps TRBD2 (5 bases). CDR1 LGHNA and CDR2 YSLEER come from the germline V gene. This CDR3 is 17 amino acids long. The CDR3 spells CASSQEGSLRPYNEQFF. The CDR3 DNA sequence: TGCGCCAGCAGTCAAGAGGGATCACTGCGACCCTACAATGAGCAGTTCTTC.

This clonotype was recorded once. This sequence joins TRBV14 and TRBJ2-3; D not certain. This CDR3 contains 16 residues. Germline loops: CDR1 SGHDN, CDR2 FVKESK. Trimming took 2 bases from V and 4 from J, leaving 16 bases between them. Here the CDR3 reads CASSQRLGLGPDTQYF. As DNA, the CDR3 is TGTGCCAGCAGCCAAAGGCTAGGCTTAGGCCCAGATACGCAGTATTTT.

This clonotype was detected only a few times. The chain uses TRBV4-3 and TRBJ2-1; TRBD2 aligns across 12 bases. The V segment lost 0 bases and the J segment 2 bases; nucleotides outside the gene matches: 5. Germline V gives CDR1 LGHNA, CDR2 YSLEER. The CDR3 runs to 18 residues. The CDR3 here is CASSQEPGLAGTYNEQFF. In nucleotides, the CDR3 is TGCGCCAGCAGCCAAGAGCCCGGACTAGCGGGGACCTACAATGAGCAGTTCTTC.

This clonotype was seen more than once but under ten times. The J gene is TRBJ1-2, the V gene TRBV29-1; 8 bases align to TRBD1. Germline V gene sequence: CDR1 SQVTM, CDR2 ANQGSEA. J was trimmed by 5 bases and V by 4 bases; bases with no gene match: 9. This CDR3 is built from 14 residues. The CDR3 loop reads CSVGRDRTSYGYTF. CDR3 coding DNA: TGCAGCGTTGGTAGGGACAGGACGAGTTATGGCTACACCTTC.

The chain recombines TRBV4-3 with TRBJ1-5; the D is unclear. The CDR3 sequence is 15 residues long. V lost 0 bases, J lost 3 bases, and 9 bases lay in between. Per the germline V gene, CDR1 is LGHNA and CDR2 is YSLEER. CDR3 protein: CASSQDGGINQPQHF. CDR3 DNA: TGCGCCAGCAGCCAAGATGGAGGGATCAATCAGCCCCAGCATTTT.

This clonotype was counted a single time. This chain links TRBV6-5 with TRBJ2-7; weak D call: TRBD2 (6 bases). Germline V gene data show CDR1 as MNHEY and CDR2 as SVGAGI. The CDR3 is 16 residues long. V was clipped by 2 bases and J by 6 bases, with 20 bases between them. Written as DNA, the CDR3 is TGTGCCAGCAGTTACGGTGCCAGGAGGGGTAGGGTCGAGCAGTACTTC. This gives the protein CASSYGARRGRVEQYF.

This clonotype was found a few times. This chain uses TRBV6-2 or TRBV6-3 with TRBJ2-7, with 7 bases matching TRBD2. Germline CDR1 reads MNHEY; CDR2 reads SVGEGT. This CDR3 has 14 amino acids. Germline trimming cut 2 bases from V and 3 bases from J; bases unmatched to any gene: 4. In nucleotides, the CDR3 is TGTGCCAGCAGTTACGCTGGCGGGGGCTACGAGCAGTACTTC. Its protein is CASSYAGGGYEQYF.

This chain joins TRBV27 and TRBJ2-7; tentatively, D is TRBD2 (5 bases). The last part of the DNA fits TRBJ2-5 better; the J call may be wrong. Germline V gives CDR1 MNHEY, CDR2 SMNVEV (reference sequence). CDR3 length: 14 residues. The CDR3 DNA reads as TGTGCCAGCAGTTTGGACTCGTCGGGGGAGACCCAGTACTTC. Its protein product is CASSLDSSGETQYF.

The J gene is TRBJ2-3, the V gene TRBV6-6; 9 positions match TRBD1. V lost 6 bases and J lost 3; bases outside the gene matches: 13. CDR1 is MNHNY, CDR2 SVGAGI, per germline (reference sequence). The CDR3 totals 17 residues. This chain's CDR3 is CASSSGDRDWGTDTQYF. The CDR3 DNA follows: TGTGCCAGCAGCTCAGGGGACAGGGATTGGGGGACAGATACGCAGTATTTT.

The rearrangement joins TRBV14 to TRBJ2-3; D remains unclear. The germline CDR1 and CDR2 sequences are SGHDN and FVKESK. This CDR3 has 11 amino acids. Trimming shortened V by 3 bases and J by 9 bases, and 7 bases separated the two germline ends. CDR3 sequence: CASSHEVTQYF. As DNA, the CDR3 is TGTGCCAGCAGCCATGAGGTCACGCAGTATTTT.

This clonotype was picked up a small number of times. The chain carries TRBV3-1 and TRBJ2-7; D gene ambiguous. The V end lost 0 bases, the J end lost 0 bases, and 15 bases lay between the germline ends. The germline V gene has CDR1 LGHDT and CDR2 YNNKEL (reference sequence). The CDR3 totals 17 residues. In nucleotides, the CDR3 is TGTGCCAGCAGCCAAGATCGGCAGACTCGTCGCTCCTACGAGCAGTACTTC. It specifies CASSQDRQTRRSYEQYF.

V gene TRBV28 combines with J gene TRBJ2-5; the D gene could be TRBD1 or TRBD2 (5 bases each). The germline gives CDR1 MDHEN, CDR2 SYDVKM. V lost 5 bases and J lost 8, with 21 bases in between. CDR3 size: 15 residues. CDR3 DNA sequence: TGTGCCAGCAGTCCACGTTGGGAAGGGACGGGAACCCAGTACTTC. This codes for CASSPRWEGTGTQYF. The complete variable domain, with remaining parts taken from reference TRBV28 and TRBJ2-5, reads DVKVTQSSRYLVKRTGEKVFLECVQDMDHENMFWYRQDPGLGLRLIYFSYDVKMKEKGDIPEGYSVSREKKERFSLILESASTNQTSMYLCASSPRWEGTGTQYFGPGTRLLVL.